These 23 T cell receptor beta chains share one sample of origin, sequenced in a study of blood T cell repertoires in COVID-19. Assay used: immunoSEQ multiplex PCR; TCRdb lists only in-frame clones, some missing. The sample comprises 300,000 to 350,000 clones, about nine tenths of which are singletons, and 7% to 8% rests with the top ten. The sequencing sample was made of peripheral blood. All receptors derive from a woman aged 70-85 years with COVID-19, enrolled during active disease.

The J gene is TRBJ2-7, the V gene TRBV7-9; 11 positions match TRBD2. CDR3 length: 14 amino acids. V trimming: 3 bases; J trimming: 5 bases; junction bases outside the gene matches: 3. Germline CDR1 is SEHNR and CDR2 is FQNEAQ (reference sequence). The CDR3: CASSFSGGAHEQYF. For the CDR3, the DNA is TGTGCCAGCAGCTTTAGCGGGGGGGCTCACGAGCAGTACTTC. The whole variable domain, filled in from reference TRBV7-9 and TRBJ2-7, reads DTGVSQNPRHKITKRGQNVTFRCDPISEHNRLYWYRQTLGQGPEFLTYFQNEAQLEKSRLLSDRFSAERPKGSFSTLEIQRTEQGDSAMYLCASSFSGGAHEQYFGPGTRLTVT.

The J gene is TRBJ2-5, the V gene TRBV30; a weak D match, TRBD2 (7 bases). This CDR3 contains 14 residues. Deletions cut 3 bases from V and 4 bases from J, with 15 bases between. Per germline, CDR1 GTSNPN and CDR2 SVGIG (reference sequence). CDR3 nucleotides: TGTGCCTGGAGCCCTGGGGGGGCACGAGAGACCCAGTACTTC. Its protein product is CAWSPGGARETQYF.

V is TRBV30 and J is TRBJ1-2; unclear D gene. V was clipped by 3 bases and J by 8 bases, with 13 bases between them. The CDR3 sequence is 12 residues long. Germline assignment: CDR1 GTSNPN and CDR2 SVGIG (reference sequence). CDR3 protein: CAWSLKRGGYTF. In DNA, the CDR3 is TGTGCCTGGAGCCTTAAGCGAGGAGGCTACACCTTC.

The J gene is TRBJ2-2, the V gene TRBV30; D not resolved. The germline V and J ends were trimmed by 0 bases and 8 bases, with 4 bases remaining between them. Looked up from germline, CDR1 is GTSNPN and CDR2 is SVGIG (reference sequence). The CDR3 contains 11 residues. This chain's CDR3 is CAWSVRGELFF. In DNA, the CDR3 is TGTGCCTGGAGTGTACGGGGGGAGCTGTTTTTT. The full variable domain, in which reference TRBV30 and TRBJ2-2 provide the parts outside the CDR3, is SQTIHQWPATLVQPVGSPLSLECTVEGTSNPNLYWYRQAAGRGLQLLFYSVGIGQISSEVPQNLSASRPQDRQFILSSKKLLLSDSGFYLCAWSVRGELFFGEGSRLTVL.

This clone was detected a few times. This rearrangement joins TRBV12-5 to TRBJ2-7; 9 bases match TRBD1. V lost 3 bases to trimming and J lost 4 bases; unmatched junction nucleotides: 7. This CDR3 spans 15 amino acids. Germline lookup yields CDR1 LGHNT and CDR2 FRNRAP. The CDR3 DNA reads as TGTGCTAGTGGTTTAGAACAGGGGGCCTCTTACGAGCAGTACTTC. Amino acid sequence: CASGLEQGASYEQYF.

CDR3 DNA: TGTGCCAGCACCGCCGGGACAGGGGGCACTGAAGCTTTCTTT. Protein: CASTAGTGGTEAFF. The genes are TRBV2 and TRBJ1-1; 11 bases are shared with TRBD1. J gave up 4 bases and V 7 bases, and 5 bases lay outside the gene matches. The CDR3 totals 14 residues. The germline CDR1 and CDR2 sequences are SNHLY and FYNNEI.

This chain uses TRBV25-1 with TRBJ2-2; D is perhaps TRBD2 (5 bases). V lost 1 base to trimming and J lost 7 bases, with 13 bases between them. CDR1 is MGHDK, CDR2 SYGVNS, per germline. The CDR3 loop spans 15 amino acids. The CDR3 bases are TGTGCCAGCAGTGAATTGGAAAGAGACTACGGGGAGCTGTTTTTT. Residues: CASSELERDYGELFF.

The V gene is TRBV6-2 or TRBV6-3, the J gene TRBJ2-3, with a possible D match to TRBD2 (6 bases). CDR3 size: 14 residues. V was pared by 5 bases and J by 5 bases, with 14 bases between. Germline V CDR1 and CDR2: MNHEY, SVGEGT. CDR3 nucleotide sequence: TGTGCCAGCAGTCAGGACTGGCGGGGAGATACGCAGTATTTT. It codes for CASSQDWRGDTQYF.

The chain recombines TRBV5-1 with TRBJ1-3, with 7 bases aligning to TRBD1. Germline assignment: CDR1 SGHRS and CDR2 YFSETQ. The trim removed 4 bases at V and 3 bases at J, leaving 7 bases unmatched. The CDR3 is 15 residues long. For the CDR3, the DNA is TGCGCCAGCAGCCCCCAGGCAGGGGGTGGAAACACCATATATTTT. Its translation is CASSPQAGGGNTIYF.

V usage is TRBV24-1 and J usage is TRBJ2-7, with 9 bases aligning to TRBD1. CDR3 size: 13 residues. V lost 4 bases, J lost 6 bases, and 3 bases stayed unmatched. Germline V gives CDR1 KGHDR, CDR2 SFDVKD. CDR3 loop: CATSEEDRGEQYF. The DNA of the CDR3 is TGTGCCACCAGTGAAGAGGACAGGGGCGAGCAGTACTTC.

The chain carries TRBV12-5 and TRBJ2-4; tentatively, D is TRBD1 (5 bases). Germline CDR1 reads LGHNT; CDR2 reads FRNRAP. V lost 6 bases, J lost 0 bases, and 15 bases lay in between. This CDR3 has 16 residues. In DNA form, the CDR3 reads TGTGCTAGTGGCACACAGGAGAGTTTAGCCAAAAACATTCAGTACTTC. Protein: CASGTQESLAKNIQYF.

The V gene is TRBV6-2 or TRBV6-3, the J gene TRBJ2-5; the D gene is possibly TRBD2 (7 bases). The ends were cut back, 6 bases at V and 3 bases at J, with 20 bases in the middle. CDR3 length equals 16 residues. In germline, CDR1 is MNHEY, CDR2 SVGEGT. CDR3 sequence reads: CASSRPRGRVKETQYF. CDR3 sequence (DNA): TGTGCCAGCAGCCGCCCAAGGGGGAGGGTGAAAGAGACCCAGTACTTC.

The V call is TRBV6-5, the J call TRBJ2-5; D possibly corresponds to TRBD2 (6 bases). V lost 7 bases to trimming and J lost 1 base, with 16 bases between them. Germline lookup yields CDR1 MNHEY and CDR2 SVGAGI. This CDR3 has 15 residues. The CDR3 spells CASTEGAGRQETQYF. The CDR3 nucleotides are TGTGCCAGCACCGAGGGAGCGGGCCGCCAAGAGACCCAGTACTTC.

This chain connects TRBV7-9 to TRBJ2-7; TRBD1 aligns across 8 bases. Germline V gene lookup returns CDR1 SEHNR and CDR2 FQNEAQ (reference sequence). The V gene end was trimmed by 10 bases and the J gene end by 7 bases; junction bases not matched to a gene: 9. This CDR3 has 12 amino acids. The CDR3 sequence: CATRTGRREQYF. The CDR3 bases are TGTGCCACGAGGACAGGGCGTCGGGAGCAGTACTTC.

Concerning this clone itself: This CDR3 is also generated by other DNA sequences in the sample. This chain links TRBV5-1 with TRBJ2-7; 7 bases are a match to TRBD1. J gave up 2 bases and V 2 bases, and 1 base lay outside the gene matches. The CDR3 loop spans 13 amino acids. Germline loops: CDR1 SGHRS, CDR2 YFSETQ. As DNA, the CDR3 is TGCGCCAGCAGCTTCGGACAGGCCTACGAGCAGTACTTC. This codes for CASSFGQAYEQYF.

The chain has TRBV30 and TRBJ1-1; no clear D. This CDR3 region has 10 residues. V was shortened by 2 bases and J by 5 bases, with 3 bases between the two germline ends. Germline values: CDR1 GTSNPN, CDR2 SVGIG (reference sequence). Here the CDR3 DNA reads TGTGCCTGGAGTCGGACTGAAGCTTTCTTT. It is translated as CAWSRTEAFF. The full variable domain, its missing parts supplied by reference TRBV30 and TRBJ1-1, is SQTIHQWPATLVQPVGSPLSLECTVEGTSNPNLYWYRQAAGRGLQLLFYSVGIGQISSEVPQNLSASRPQDRQFILSSKKLLLSDSGFYLCAWSRTEAFFGQGTRLTVV.

The CDR3 DNA reads as TGCAGCGTTGTAGAAGGGGCGGCTTTCTTT. It is translated as CSVVEGAAFF. The rearrangement uses TRBV29-1 and TRBJ1-1; maybe TRBD1 (5 bases). Germline CDR1 SQVTM, CDR2 ANQGSEA. Deletions cut 4 bases from V and 11 bases from J, with 11 bases between. The CDR3 length is 10 residues.

The V and J genes are TRBV29-1 and TRBJ1-1; maybe TRBD1 (5 bases). Trimming removed 5 bases at V and 1 base at J, with 8 bases between. The germline V gene has CDR1 SQVTM and CDR2 ANQGSEA. This CDR3 has 12 residues. In nucleotides, the CDR3 is TGCAGCGTTAGTGACAGGAACACTGAAGCTTTCTTT. Translating it yields CSVSDRNTEAFF.

The chain carries TRBV7-9 and TRBJ2-7; a possible D gene is TRBD2 (6 bases). The CDR3 spans 12 residues. V was trimmed by 5 bases and J by 6 bases, leaving 11 bases between them. CDR1 is SEHNR, CDR2 FQNEAQ, per germline (reference sequence). The CDR3 sequence: CASSNRDFEQYF. The CDR3, as DNA: TGTGCCAGCAGCAACCGGGACTTCGAGCAGTACTTC.

The chain combines TRBV3-1 (or the pseudogene TRBV3-2) with TRBJ2-7; D possibly corresponds to TRBD2 (6 bases). Germline loops: CDR1 LGHDT, CDR2 YNNKEL (reference sequence). The CDR3 is 13 residues long. The germline V and J ends were trimmed by 4 bases and 4 bases, with 11 bases remaining between them. DNA of the CDR3: TGTGCCAGCAGCCGTGGGGGGTGGTACGAGCAGTACTTC. Protein product: CASSRGGWYEQYF.

As regards this clone: The identical CDR3 is also encoded by other nucleotide sequences in the sample. The CDR3 DNA is TGTGCCAGCAGCCGAGGGAACACTGAAGCTTTCTTT. Translated, it gives CASSRGNTEAFF. The chain joins TRBV13 to TRBJ1-1; no reliable D call. From germline, CDR1 is PRHDT and CDR2 FYEKMQ (reference sequence). V was shortened by 5 bases and J by 1 base, with 5 bases between the two germline ends. CDR3 length: 12 amino acids.

The chain links TRBV7-9 to TRBJ1-4, with D possibly matching TRBD1 (5 bases). Germline V gene data show CDR1 as SEHNR and CDR2 as FQNEAQ (reference sequence). This CDR3 is 16 amino acids long. Trimming cost V 4 bases and J 3 bases, with 15 bases left between them. The CDR3 spells CASSSDGGASNEKLFF. In nucleotides, the CDR3 is TGTGCCAGCAGCTCGGACGGTGGGGCATCTAATGAAAAACTGTTTTTT.

The genes are TRBV30 and TRBJ2-5; D perhaps matches TRBD2 (7 bases). CDR1 is GTSNPN, CDR2 SVGIG, per germline (reference sequence). There are 16 residues in the CDR3. V gave up 0 bases and J gave up 5 bases, with 19 bases separating them. CDR3 protein: CAWSVRGARGSETQYF. The CDR3 coding sequence is TGTGCCTGGAGTGTACGGGGGGCTAGGGGCTCTGAGACCCAGTACTTC.